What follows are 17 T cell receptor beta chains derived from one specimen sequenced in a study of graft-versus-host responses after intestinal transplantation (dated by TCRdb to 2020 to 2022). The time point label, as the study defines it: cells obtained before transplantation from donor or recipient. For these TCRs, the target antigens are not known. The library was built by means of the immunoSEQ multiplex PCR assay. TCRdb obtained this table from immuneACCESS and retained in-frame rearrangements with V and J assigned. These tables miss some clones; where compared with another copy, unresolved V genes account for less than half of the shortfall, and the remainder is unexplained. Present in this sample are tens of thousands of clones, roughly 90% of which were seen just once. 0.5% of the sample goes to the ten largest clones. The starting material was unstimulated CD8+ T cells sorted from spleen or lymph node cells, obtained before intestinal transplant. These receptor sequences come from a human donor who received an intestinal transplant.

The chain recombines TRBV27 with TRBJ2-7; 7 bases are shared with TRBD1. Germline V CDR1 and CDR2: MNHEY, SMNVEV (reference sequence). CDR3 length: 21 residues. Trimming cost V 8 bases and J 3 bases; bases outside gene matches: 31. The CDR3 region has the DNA TGTGCCAGCGGAAATTTAGGCAAATCCGACGGAAAGGGGGCCCCTAGCTACGAGCAGTACTTC. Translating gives CASGNLGKSDGKGAPSYEQYF.

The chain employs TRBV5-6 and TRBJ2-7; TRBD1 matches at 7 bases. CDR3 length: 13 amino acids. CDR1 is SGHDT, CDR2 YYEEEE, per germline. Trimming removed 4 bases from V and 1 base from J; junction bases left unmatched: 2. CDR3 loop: CASSPTGSYEQYF. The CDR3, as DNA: TGTGCCAGCAGCCCGACAGGGTCCTACGAGCAGTACTTC.

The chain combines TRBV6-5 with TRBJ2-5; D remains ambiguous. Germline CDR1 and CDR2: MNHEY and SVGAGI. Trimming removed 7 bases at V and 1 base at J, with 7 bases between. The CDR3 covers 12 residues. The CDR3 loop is CASTGPQETQYF. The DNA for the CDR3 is TGTGCCAGCACTGGGCCCCAAGAGACCCAGTACTTC.

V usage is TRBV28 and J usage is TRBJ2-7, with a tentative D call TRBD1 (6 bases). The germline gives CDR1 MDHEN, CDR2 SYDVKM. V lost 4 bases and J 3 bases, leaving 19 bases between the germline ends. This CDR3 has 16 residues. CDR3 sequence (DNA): TGTGCCAGCAGTTCCACCCCGGGACACCAAAGCTACGAGCAGTACTTC. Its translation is CASSSTPGHQSYEQYF.

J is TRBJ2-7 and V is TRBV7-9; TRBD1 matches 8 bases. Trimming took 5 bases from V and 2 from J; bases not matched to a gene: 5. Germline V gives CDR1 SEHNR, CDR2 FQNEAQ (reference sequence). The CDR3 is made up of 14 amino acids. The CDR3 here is CASSPGTGPYEQYF. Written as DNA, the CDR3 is TGTGCCAGCAGCCCCGGGACAGGACCCTACGAGCAGTACTTC.

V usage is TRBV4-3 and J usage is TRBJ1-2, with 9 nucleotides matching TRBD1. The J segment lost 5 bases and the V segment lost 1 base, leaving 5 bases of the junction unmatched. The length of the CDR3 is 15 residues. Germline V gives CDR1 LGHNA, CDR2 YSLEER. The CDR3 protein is CASSQVTGGRYGYTF. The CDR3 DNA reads TGCGCCAGCAGCCAAGTTACAGGGGGCCGATATGGCTACACCTTC.

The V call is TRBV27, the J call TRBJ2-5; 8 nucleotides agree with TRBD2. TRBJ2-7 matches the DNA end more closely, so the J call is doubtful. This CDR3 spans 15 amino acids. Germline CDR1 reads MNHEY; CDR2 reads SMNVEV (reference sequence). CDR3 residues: CASSETSGGSYEQYF. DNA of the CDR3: TGTGCCAGCAGCGAAACTAGCGGAGGCTCCTACGAGCAGTACTTC.

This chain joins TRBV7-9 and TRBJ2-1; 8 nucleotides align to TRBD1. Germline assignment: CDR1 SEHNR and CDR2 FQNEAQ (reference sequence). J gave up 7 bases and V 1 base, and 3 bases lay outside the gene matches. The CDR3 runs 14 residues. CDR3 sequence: CASSLGQGANEQFF. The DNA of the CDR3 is TGTGCCAGCAGCTTAGGGCAGGGGGCGAATGAGCAGTTCTTC.

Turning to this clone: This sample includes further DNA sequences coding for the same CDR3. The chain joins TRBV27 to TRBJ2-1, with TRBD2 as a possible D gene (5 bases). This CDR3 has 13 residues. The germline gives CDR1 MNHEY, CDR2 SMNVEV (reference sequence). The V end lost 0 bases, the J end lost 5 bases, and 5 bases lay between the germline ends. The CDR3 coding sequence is TGTGCCAGCAGTTTATCCGGGGACAATGAGCAGTTCTTC. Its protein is CASSLSGDNEQFF.

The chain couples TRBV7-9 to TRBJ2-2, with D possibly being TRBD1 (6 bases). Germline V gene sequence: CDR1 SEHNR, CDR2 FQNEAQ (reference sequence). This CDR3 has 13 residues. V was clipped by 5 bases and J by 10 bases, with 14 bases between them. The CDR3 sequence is CASSGYQGQELFF. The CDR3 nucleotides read TGTGCCAGCAGCGGATACCAGGGGCAGGAGCTGTTTTTT.

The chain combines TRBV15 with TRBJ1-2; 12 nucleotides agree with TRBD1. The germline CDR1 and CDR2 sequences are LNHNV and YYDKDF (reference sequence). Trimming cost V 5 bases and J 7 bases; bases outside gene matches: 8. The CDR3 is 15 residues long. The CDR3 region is CATSEQGTGGCGYTF. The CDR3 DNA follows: TGTGCCACCAGCGAACAGGGGACAGGGGGCTGTGGCTACACCTTC.

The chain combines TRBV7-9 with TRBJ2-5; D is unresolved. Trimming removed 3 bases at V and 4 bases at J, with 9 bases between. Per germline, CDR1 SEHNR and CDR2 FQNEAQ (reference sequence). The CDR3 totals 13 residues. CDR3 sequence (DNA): TGTGCCAGCAGCTTTGAAGGCGGAGAGACCCAGTACTTC. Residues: CASSFEGGETQYF.

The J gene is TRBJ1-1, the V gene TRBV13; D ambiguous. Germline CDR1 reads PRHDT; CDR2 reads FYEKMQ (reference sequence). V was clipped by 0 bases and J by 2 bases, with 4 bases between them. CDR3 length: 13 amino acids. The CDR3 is CASSLGGNTEAFF. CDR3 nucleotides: TGTGCCAGCAGCTTAGGGGGCAACACTGAAGCTTTCTTT.

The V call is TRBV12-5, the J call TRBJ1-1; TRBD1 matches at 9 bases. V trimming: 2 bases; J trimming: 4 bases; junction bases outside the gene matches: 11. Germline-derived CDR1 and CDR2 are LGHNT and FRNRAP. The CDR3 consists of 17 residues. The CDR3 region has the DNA TGTGCTAGTGGTTTGTCAACGACCGGGACAGGGCTCACTGAAGCTTTCTTT. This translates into CASGLSTTGTGLTEAFF.

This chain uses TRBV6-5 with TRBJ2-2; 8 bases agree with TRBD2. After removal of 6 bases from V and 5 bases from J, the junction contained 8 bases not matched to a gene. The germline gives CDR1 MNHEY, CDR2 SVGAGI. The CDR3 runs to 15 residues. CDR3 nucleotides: TGTGCCAGCAGCCCCCCAGCGGGAGCGACCGGGGAGCTGTTTTTT. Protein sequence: CASSPPAGATGELFF.

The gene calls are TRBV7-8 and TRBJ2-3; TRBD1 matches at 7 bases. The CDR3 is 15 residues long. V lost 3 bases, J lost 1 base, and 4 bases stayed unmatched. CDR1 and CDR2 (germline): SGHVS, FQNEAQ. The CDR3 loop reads CASSLTGWGTDTQYF. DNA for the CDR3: TGTGCCAGCAGCTTGACAGGGTGGGGCACAGATACGCAGTATTTT.

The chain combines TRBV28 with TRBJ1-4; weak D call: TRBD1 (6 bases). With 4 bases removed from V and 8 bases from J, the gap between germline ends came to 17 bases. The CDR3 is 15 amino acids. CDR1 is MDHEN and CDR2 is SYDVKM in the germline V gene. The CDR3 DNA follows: TGTGCCAGCAGTTCCGGACAGACCTCCAGAGAAAAACTGTTTTTT. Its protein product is CASSSGQTSREKLFF.